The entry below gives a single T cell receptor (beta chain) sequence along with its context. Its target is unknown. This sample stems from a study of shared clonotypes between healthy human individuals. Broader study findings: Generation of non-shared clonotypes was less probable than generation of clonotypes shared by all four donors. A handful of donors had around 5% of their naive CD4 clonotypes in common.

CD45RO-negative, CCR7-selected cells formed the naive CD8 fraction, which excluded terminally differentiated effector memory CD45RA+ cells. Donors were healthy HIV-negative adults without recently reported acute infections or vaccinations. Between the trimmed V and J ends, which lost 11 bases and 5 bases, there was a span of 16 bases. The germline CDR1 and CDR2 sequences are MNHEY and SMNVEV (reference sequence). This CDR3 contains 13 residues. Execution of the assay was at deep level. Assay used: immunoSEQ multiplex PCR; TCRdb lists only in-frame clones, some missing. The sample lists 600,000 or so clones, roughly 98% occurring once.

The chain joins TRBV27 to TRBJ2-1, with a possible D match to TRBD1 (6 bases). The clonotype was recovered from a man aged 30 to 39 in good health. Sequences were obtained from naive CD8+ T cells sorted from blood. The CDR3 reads CAVGTTLHNEQFF. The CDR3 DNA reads TGTGCCGTGGGGACAACCCTACACAATGAGCAGTTCTTC.